This T cell receptor (beta chain) was sequenced during a study of glioma-infiltrating T cells after dendritic cell vaccination. Time point: after dendritic cell vaccination, including at tumor progression/relapse. Up to about 2 ug genomic DNA was used for TCRB CDR3 amplification. Data came from immunoSEQ multiplex PCR; TCRdb stores just in-frame clones and leaves some out. This sample yields 65,000 or so clones, of which 86% are seen a single time; around 10% belongs to the top ten. The TCR originated in a human donor with glioblastoma. Sequenced here: blood, sampled after dendritic cell vaccination.

The CDR3 protein is CASSSSAGGTEAFF. CDR3 DNA: TGTGCCAGCAGCTCGTCGGCAGGGGGGACTGAAGCTTTCTTT. V gene TRBV7-9 combines with J gene TRBJ1-1, with 7 bases aligning to TRBD1. The CDR3 extends over 14 amino acids. Germline V gives CDR1 SEHNR, CDR2 FQNEAQ (reference sequence). Unmatched junction bases numbered 7, after V lost 4 bases and J lost 5 bases. Variable domain in full (rest from reference TRBV7-9 and TRBJ1-1): DTGVSQNPRHKITKRGQNVTFRCDPISEHNRLYWYRQTLGQGPEFLTYFQNEAQLEKSRLLSDRFSAERPKGSFSTLEIQRTEQGDSAMYLCASSSSAGGTEAFFGQGTRLTVV.